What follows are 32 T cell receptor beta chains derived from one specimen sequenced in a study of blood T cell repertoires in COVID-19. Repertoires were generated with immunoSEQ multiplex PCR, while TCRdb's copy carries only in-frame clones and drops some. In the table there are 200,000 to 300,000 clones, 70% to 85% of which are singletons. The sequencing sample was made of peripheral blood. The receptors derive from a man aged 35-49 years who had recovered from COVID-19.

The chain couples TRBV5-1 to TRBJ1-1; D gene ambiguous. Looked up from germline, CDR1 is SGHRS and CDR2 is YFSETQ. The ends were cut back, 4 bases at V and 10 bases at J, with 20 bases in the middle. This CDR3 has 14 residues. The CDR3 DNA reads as TGCGCCAGCAGCCCAAGTAGTGGTGGACTTGGAGCTTTCTTT. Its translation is CASSPSSGGLGAFF.

The CDR3 region has the DNA TGCGCCAGCAGCCAAGAGGGGTGGGAGGGGCGCTACGAGCAGTACTTC. Protein sequence: CASSQEGWEGRYEQYF. This chain uses TRBV4-1 with TRBJ2-7; 7 positions match TRBD2. Germline loops: CDR1 MGHRA, CDR2 YSYEKL. V was pared by 0 bases and J by 3 bases, with 8 bases of the junction left unmatched. The CDR3 covers 16 residues.

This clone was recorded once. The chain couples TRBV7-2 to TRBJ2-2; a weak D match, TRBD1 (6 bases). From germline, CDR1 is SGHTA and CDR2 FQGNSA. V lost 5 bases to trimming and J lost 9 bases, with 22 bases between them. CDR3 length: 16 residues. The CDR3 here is CASSNTGTLGHRELFF. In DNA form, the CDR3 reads TGTGCCAGCAGCAACACCGGGACCCTGGGACACCGGGAGCTGTTTTTT. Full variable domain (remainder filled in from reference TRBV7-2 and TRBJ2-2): GAGVSQSPSNKVTEKGKDVELRCDPISGHTALYWYRQSLGQGLEFLIYFQGNSAPDKSGLPSDRFSAERTGGSVSTLTIQRTQQEDSAVYLCASSNTGTLGHRELFFGEGSRLTVL.

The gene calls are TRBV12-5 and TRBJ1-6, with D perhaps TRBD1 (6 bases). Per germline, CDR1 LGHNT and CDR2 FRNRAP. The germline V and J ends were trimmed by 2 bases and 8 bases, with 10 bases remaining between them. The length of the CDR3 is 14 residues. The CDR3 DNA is TGTGCTAGTGGTTTGTATGGGGGCGATTCACCCCTCCACTTT. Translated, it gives CASGLYGGDSPLHF.

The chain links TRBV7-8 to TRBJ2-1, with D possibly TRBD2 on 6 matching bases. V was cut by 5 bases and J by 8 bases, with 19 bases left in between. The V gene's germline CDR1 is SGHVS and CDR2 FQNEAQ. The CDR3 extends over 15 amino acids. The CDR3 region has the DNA TGTGCCAGCAGCCTTTACACCGCGGGGACCGATGAGCAGTTCTTC. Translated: CASSLYTAGTDEQFF.

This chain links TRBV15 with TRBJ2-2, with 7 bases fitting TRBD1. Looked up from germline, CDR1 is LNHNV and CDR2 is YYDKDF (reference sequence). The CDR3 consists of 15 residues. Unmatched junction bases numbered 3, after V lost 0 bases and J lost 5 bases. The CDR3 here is CATSREGTVTGELFF. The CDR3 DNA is TGTGCCACCAGCAGAGAAGGGACAGTAACCGGGGAGCTGTTTTTT.

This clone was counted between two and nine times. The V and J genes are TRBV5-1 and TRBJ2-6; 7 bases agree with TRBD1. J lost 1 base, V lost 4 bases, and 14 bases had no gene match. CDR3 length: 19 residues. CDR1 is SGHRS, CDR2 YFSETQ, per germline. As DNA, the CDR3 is TGCGCCAGCAGCGATTACAGGGGCCGCTATAGATCTGGGGCCAACGTCCTGACTTTC. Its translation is CASSDYRGRYRSGANVLTF.

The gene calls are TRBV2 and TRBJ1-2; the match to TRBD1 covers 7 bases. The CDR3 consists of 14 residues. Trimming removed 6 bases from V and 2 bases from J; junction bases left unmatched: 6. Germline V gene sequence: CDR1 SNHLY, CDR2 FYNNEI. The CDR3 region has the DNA TGTGCCAGCAGCGAGGACAGGCCCAACTATGGCTACACCTTC. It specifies CASSEDRPNYGYTF.

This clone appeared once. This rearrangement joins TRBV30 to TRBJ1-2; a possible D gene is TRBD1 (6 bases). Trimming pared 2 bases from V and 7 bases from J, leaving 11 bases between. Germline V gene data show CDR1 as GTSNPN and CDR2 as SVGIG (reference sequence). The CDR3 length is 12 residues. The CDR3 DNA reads TGTGCCTGGAGTCCTACAGGGTTTGGCTACACCTTC. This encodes CAWSPTGFGYTF.

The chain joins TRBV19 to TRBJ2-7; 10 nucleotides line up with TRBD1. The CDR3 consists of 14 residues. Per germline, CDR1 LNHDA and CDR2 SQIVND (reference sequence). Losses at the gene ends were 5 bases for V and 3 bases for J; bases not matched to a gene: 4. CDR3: CASSFGTGVYEQYF. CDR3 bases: TGTGCCAGTAGTTTTGGGACAGGGGTCTACGAGCAGTACTTC.

Here the CDR3 reads CASSHGQGTNEKLFF. The CDR3 DNA sequence: TGTGCCAGCAGCCATGGACAGGGGACAAATGAAAAACTGTTTTTT. V is TRBV9 and J is TRBJ1-4; 9 nucleotides match TRBD1. V was pared by 4 bases and J by 5 bases, with 6 bases of the junction left unmatched. Germline CDR1 SGDLS, CDR2 YYNGEE. The length of the CDR3 is 15 residues.

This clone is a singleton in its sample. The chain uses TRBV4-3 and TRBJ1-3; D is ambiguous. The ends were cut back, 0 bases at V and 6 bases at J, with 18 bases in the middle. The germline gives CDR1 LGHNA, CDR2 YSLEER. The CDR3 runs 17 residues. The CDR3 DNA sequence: TGCGCCAGCAGCCAAGAAGGCGGCCAGACCCTTCTAAACACCATATATTTT. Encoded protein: CASSQEGGQTLLNTIYF.

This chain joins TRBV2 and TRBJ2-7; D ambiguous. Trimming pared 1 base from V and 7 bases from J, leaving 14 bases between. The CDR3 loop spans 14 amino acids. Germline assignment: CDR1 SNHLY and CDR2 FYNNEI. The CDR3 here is CASSEDGPSVEQYF. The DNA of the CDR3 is TGTGCCAGCAGTGAAGATGGGCCCTCTGTGGAGCAGTACTTC.

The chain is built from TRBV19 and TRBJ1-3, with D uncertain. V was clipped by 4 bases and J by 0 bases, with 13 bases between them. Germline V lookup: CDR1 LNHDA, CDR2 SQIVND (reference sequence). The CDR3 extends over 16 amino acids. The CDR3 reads CASSTGISYSGNTIYF. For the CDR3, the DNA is TGTGCCAGTAGTACAGGAATCTCCTACTCTGGAAACACCATATATTTT. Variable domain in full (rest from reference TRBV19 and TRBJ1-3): DGGITQSPKYLFRKEGQNVTLSCEQNLNHDAMYWYRQDPGQGLRLIYYSQIVNDFQKGDIAEGYSVSREKKESFPLTVTSAQKNPTAFYLCASSTGISYSGNTIYFGEGSWLTVV.

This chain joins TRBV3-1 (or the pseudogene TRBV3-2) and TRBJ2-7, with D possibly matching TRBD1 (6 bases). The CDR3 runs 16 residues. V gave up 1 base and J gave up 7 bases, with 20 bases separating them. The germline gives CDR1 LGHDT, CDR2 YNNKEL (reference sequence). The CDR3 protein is CASSQGRTAGVEEQYF. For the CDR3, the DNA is TGTGCCAGCAGCCAAGGACGGACAGCCGGAGTTGAAGAGCAGTACTTC.

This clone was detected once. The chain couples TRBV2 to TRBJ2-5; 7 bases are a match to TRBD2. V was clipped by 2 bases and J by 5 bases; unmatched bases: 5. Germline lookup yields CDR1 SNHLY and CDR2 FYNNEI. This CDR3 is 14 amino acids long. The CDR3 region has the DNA TGTGCCAGCAGTGAAAGATCCGGGAGGGAGACCCAGTACTTC. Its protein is CASSERSGRETQYF. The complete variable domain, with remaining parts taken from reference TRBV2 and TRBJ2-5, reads EPEVTQTPSHQVTQMGQEVILRCVPISNHLYFYWYRQILGQKVEFLVSFYNNEISEKSEIFDDQFSVERPDGSNFTLKIRSTKLEDSAMYFCASSERSGRETQYFGPGTRLLVL.

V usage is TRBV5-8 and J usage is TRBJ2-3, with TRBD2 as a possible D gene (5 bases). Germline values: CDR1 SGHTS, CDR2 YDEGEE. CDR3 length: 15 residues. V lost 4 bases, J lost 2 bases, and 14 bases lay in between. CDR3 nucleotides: TGTGCCAGCAGCCTACCGAGGGCATACACAGATACGCAGTATTTT. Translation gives CASSLPRAYTDTQYF.

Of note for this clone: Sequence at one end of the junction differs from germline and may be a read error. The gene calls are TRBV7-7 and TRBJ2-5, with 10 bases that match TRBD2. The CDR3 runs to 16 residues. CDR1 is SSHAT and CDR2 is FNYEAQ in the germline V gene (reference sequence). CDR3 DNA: TGTGCTAGCAGCTTATTGGCTAGCGGGGGTGGGGAGACCCAGTACTTC. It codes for CASSLLASGGGETQYF.

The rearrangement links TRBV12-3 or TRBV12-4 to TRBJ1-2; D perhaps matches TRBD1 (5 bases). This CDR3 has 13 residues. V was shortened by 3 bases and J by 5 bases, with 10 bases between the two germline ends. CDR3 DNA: TGTGCCAGCAGTTTTGACAGAGTGTATGGCTACACCTTC. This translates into CASSFDRVYGYTF.

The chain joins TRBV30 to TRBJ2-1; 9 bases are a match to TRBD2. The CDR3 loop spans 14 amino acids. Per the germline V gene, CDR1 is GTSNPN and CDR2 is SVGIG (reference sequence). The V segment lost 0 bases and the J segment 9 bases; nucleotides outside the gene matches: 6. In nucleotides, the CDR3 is TGTGCCTGGAGTGTCGCGGGAGGGCCGGGTGAGCAGTTCTTC. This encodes CAWSVAGGPGEQFF.

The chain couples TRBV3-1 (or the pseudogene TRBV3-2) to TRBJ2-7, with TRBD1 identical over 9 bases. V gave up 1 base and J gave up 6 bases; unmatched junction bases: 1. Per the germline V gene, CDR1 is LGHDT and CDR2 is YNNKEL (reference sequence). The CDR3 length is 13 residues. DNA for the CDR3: TGTGCCAGCAGCCAAGGACAGGGGGGCGAGCAGTACTTC. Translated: CASSQGQGGEQYF.

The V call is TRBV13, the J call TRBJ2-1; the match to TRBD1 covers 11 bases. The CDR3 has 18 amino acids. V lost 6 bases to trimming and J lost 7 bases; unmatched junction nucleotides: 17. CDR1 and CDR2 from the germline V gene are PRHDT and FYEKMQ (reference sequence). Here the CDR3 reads CASRVRDRGSPGSNEQFF. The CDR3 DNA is TGTGCCAGCAGAGTCCGGGACAGGGGGTCCCCGGGGTCTAATGAGCAGTTCTTC.

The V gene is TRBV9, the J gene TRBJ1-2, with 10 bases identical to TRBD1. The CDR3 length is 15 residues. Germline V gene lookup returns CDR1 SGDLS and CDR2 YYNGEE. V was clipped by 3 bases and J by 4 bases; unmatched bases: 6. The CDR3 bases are TGTGCCAGCAGCGCCCGCCGGGACAGGGGCTATGGCTACACCTTC. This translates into CASSARRDRGYGYTF.

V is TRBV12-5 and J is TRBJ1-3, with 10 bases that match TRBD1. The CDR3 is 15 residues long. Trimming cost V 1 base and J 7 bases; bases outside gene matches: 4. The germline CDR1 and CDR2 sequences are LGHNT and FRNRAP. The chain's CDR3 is CASGLGLGQGNTIYF. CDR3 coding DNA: TGTGCTAGTGGTTTGGGCCTGGGACAGGGGAACACCATATATTTT. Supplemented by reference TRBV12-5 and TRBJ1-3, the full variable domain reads DARVTQTPRHKVTEMGQEVTMRCQPILGHNTVFWYRQTMMQGLELLAYFRNRAPLDDSGMPKDRFSAEMPDATLATLKIQPSEPRDSAVYFCASGLGLGQGNTIYFGEGSWLTVV.

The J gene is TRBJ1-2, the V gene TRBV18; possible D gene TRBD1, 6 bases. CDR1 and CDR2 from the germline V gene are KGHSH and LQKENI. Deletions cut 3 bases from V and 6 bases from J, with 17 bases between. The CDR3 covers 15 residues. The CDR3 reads CASSPRQDRLNGYTF. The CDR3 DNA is TGTGCCAGCTCACCCCGACAGGATCGTTTGAATGGCTACACCTTC.

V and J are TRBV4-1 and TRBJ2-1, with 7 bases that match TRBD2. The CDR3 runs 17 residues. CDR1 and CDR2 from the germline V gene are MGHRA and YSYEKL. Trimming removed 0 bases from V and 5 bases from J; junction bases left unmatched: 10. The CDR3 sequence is CASSQEIDGGNNNEQFF. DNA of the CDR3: TGCGCCAGCAGCCAAGAGATCGACGGGGGGAACAACAATGAGCAGTTCTTC.

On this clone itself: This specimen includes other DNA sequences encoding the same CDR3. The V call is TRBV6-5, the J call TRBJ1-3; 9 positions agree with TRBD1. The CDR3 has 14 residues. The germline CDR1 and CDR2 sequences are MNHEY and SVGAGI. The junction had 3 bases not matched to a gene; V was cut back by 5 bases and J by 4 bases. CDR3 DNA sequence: TGTGCCAGCAGTAGGACAGGGGCCGGAAACACCATATATTTT. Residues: CASSRTGAGNTIYF.

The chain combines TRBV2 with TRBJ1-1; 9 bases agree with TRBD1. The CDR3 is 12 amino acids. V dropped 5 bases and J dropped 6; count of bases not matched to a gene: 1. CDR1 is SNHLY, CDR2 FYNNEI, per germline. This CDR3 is CASSRDRAEAFF. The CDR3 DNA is TGTGCCAGCAGTCGGGACAGGGCTGAAGCTTTCTTT.

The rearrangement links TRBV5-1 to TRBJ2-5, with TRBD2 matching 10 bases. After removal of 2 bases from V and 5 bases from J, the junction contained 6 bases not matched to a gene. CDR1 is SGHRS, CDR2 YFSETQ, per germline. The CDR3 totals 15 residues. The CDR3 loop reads CASSFPGTSVETQYF. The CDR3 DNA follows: TGCGCCAGCAGCTTTCCCGGGACTAGCGTTGAGACCCAGTACTTC.

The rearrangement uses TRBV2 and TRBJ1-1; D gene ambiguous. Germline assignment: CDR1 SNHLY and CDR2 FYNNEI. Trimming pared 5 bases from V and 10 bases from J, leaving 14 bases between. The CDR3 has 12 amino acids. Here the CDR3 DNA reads TGTGCCAGCAGTCCTGAGGGAGGTCGAGCTTTCTTT. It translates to CASSPEGGRAFF. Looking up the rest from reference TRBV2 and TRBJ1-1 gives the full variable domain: EPEVTQTPSHQVTQMGQEVILRCVPISNHLYFYWYRQILGQKVEFLVSFYNNEISEKSEIFDDQFSVERPDGSNFTLKIRSTKLEDSAMYFCASSPEGGRAFFGQGTRLTVV.

CDR3 in DNA: TGTGCCAGCAGCTTGAAAAGCGGGAGAGAAGTAGATACGCAGTATTTT. Translation: CASSLKSGREVDTQYF. The chain carries TRBV5-4 and TRBJ2-3; TRBD2 agrees at 8 bases. Germline V gene sequence: CDR1 SGHNT, CDR2 YYREEE (reference sequence). Trimming removed 1 base from V and 5 bases from J; junction bases left unmatched: 9. The CDR3 extends over 16 amino acids.

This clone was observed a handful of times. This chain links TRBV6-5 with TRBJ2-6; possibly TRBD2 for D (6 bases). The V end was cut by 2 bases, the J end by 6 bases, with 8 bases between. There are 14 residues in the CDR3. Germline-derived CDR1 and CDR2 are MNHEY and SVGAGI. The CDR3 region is CASSYGGSANVLTF. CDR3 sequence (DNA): TGTGCCAGCAGTTACGGAGGGTCGGCCAACGTCCTGACTTTC.